The text below deals with one T cell receptor (beta chain). Its antigen is unknown. The sample is drawn from a study of cytomegalovirus exposure and HLA in healthy donors. Study outcomes and limitations: CMV serostatus was the only immune exposure information that was available.

The CDR3 extends over 14 amino acids. Trimming left V 6 bases short and J 3 bases short, with 15 bases between. In germline, CDR1 is MNHEY, CDR2 SVGAGI. PCR was performed using 60 Vbeta and 13 Jbeta primers. Sequencing used immunoSEQ multiplex PCR; TCRdb keeps in-frame clones, though not all of them. This table has 150,000 to 200,000 clones, around 82% appearing once. The V gene is TRBV6-5, the J gene TRBJ2-7; a weak D match, TRBD2 (6 bases). This clonotype originated in a man in his forties or fifties in good health and CMV-seronegative. The sequenced sample was PBMCs. Here the CDR3 reads CASRLTSGGYEQYF. The CDR3 DNA follows: TGTGCCAGCAGACTAACTTCCGGGGGCTACGAGCAGTACTTC.